The clone carrying this T cell receptor beta chain was detected ten times or more. This specimen belongs to a study of spatial heterogeneity in lung cancer. Background on the study: Sequenced follow-up PBMC samples came a median of about 26 months after resection, where available. Alpha-chain detections were consistently fewer than beta-chain detections among the sequences.

One entry per CDR3 protein, called by TCRdb with MiXCR from the 5' RACE reads. The sample contains roughly 16,000 distinct CDR3 sequences, 6.3% of which appear only once. Germline CDR1 reads KGHSH; CDR2 reads LQKENI. The V end was cut by 3 bases, the J end by 4 bases, with 8 bases between. CDR3 length: 13 residues. Time point specified: blood at routine non-recurrence follow-up after resection. The sequence came from a male donor with early-stage non-small cell lung cancer. The chain employs TRBV18 and TRBJ2-3, with D unclear. Here the sequenced sample was PBMCs, taken at follow-up. CDR3 bases: TGTGCCAGCTCACCCTCGGTAGCAGATACGCAGTATTTT. Its translation: CASSPSVADTQYF.